This record looks at one T cell receptor beta chain sequence and its context. It lacks a known antigen. The data were taken from a study of monozygotic twins with inflammatory bowel disease (dated by TCRdb to the late 2010s). In terms of the full investigation: In total, around 30 monozygotic twin pairs made up the full study: 19 Danish pairs, all IBD-discordant, plus nine German pairs, of which four were IBD-concordant and five were IBD-discordant. The search for disease-associated traits relied mainly on comparing, within discordant pairs, IBD patients with their genetically identical healthy co-twins. Each individual had, on average, about 151 000 unique TCRalpha sequences and 181 000 unique TCRbeta sequences available for analysis.

The CDR3 has 14 amino acids, counting the end cysteine and phenylalanine. The record lacks a DNA sequence. Via the germline V gene, CDR1 is MDHEN and CDR2 SYDVKM. From each donor, an approximately 2.3 ml peripheral blood sample was collected into PAXgene tubes and kept at -80 degrees C. Without any T cell sorting, total RNA was extracted from whole blood using the PAXgene blood miRNA kit on an automated QIAcube. Deep TCRalpha and TCRbeta repertoire profiling with unique molecular barcoding was performed on peripheral blood of monozygotic twin pairs concordant or discordant for inflammatory bowel disease. Smoking habits were recorded for all twin pairs, and each individual was classified as a current, former or never smoker. The investigation overall reported the following: Repertoire similarity did not differ between concordant and discordant twins, which could be due to limited statistical power. No single strong signal or clonotype linked to IBD turned up in the results, so the idea that one exists was not supported. Background noise and inter-individual variability may have been introduced into the repertoires by the differing immunosuppressive treatments among patients. TCRbeta repertoire diversity, by inverse Simpson index, was decreased in IBD patients compared with their healthy co-twins. IBD patients shared fewer clonotypes with other individuals than healthy twins did, most markedly in patients showing signs of disease activity. Different T cell subtypes could not be distinguished in the analysis.

The method was 5' RACE. For each TCR library, around 3,500 ng of total RNA was used. For each sample, cDNA synthesis was carried out in eight separate reactions using SMARTScribe reverse transcriptase. During cDNA synthesis, template switching introduced unique molecular identifiers that contained a 6-nucleotide sample barcode. TCRalpha and TCRbeta cDNA was amplified in two nested PCRs of around 15 and 9 cycles, and bead purification was carried out after each PCR. Before amplification, the cDNA was treated with uracil DNA-glycosylase and purified using the QIAquick PCR purification kit. In the second PCR, Illumina TruSeq-compatible adapters and sample-specific barcodes were added. Library quality and concentration were checked on TapeStation and Qubit, and libraries were pooled at 5 ng each. Sequencing of pooled libraries was carried out on an Illumina HiSeq2500 single-index Rapid Run using 2 x 100 bp reads and custom sequencing primers. Per the source publication's procedure: UMI-based consensus assembly with MiGEC version 1.2.6 was used to correct PCR and sequencing errors. MiXCR version 2.1.1 handled V(D)J alignment, clonotype assembly and CDR3 extraction. Normalisation of gene usage, clonotype sharing and MAIT/NKT TCR abundance was achieved by analysing the top 1000, 10 000 and 20 000 clonotypes per sample. Diversity was computed as the inverse Simpson index with the vegan R package after downsampling to 27 000 UMIs. Paired Mann-Whitney U tests were applied to discordant twin pairs, and Benjamini-Hochberg correction was used for multiple testing. TCRdb reprocessed the reads into one record per CDR3 protein sequence, lacking DNA. TCRdb assigned the V and J calls; the authors' analysis was not used. The sample table gives roughly 330,000 distinct CDR3 sequences. The ten largest make up 2% to 2.5% of the sample.

The sequenced sample consisted of blood. This clonotype was obtained from a human donor with ulcerative colitis or Crohn's disease, or a healthy co-twin of an affected twin (not recorded which). This sequence uses TRBV28 and TRBJ1-1; lacking DNA, the TRBD1 call made by TCRdb goes unchecked. CDR3 sequence: CASTLSLVATEAFF.